This TCR beta chain was observed in a study of blood T cells in healthy people across ages. Study-wide background: In model experiments, template switching was able to capture about one barcoded beta molecule for every two T cells that were present.

The sample holds a few counts of this clonotype. No antigen is known for it. V shed 1 base and J shed 9 bases, with 16 bases lying between them. CDR1 and CDR2 from the germline V gene are SGHTA and FQGNSA. The CDR3 has 15 amino acids. Study observations and caveats: TCR beta diversity per million T cells fell roughly linearly with age.

A J-beta primer mix and a sample-barcoded 5' primer were used in a second PCR of roughly 6 to 12 cycles. A template-switch adaptor with 12 random nucleotides tagged each cDNA molecule. Sequencing recovered at least 3 million CDR3-containing paired-end reads from each sample. MiXCR, applied by TCRdb to the 5' RACE reads, yields one record per CDR3 protein. Of roughly 2 million distinct CDR3 sequences in the sample, roughly 49% were seen once. This sequence joins TRBV7-2 and TRBJ2-1; D unresolved. The sample was blood. This TCR derives from a woman aged 40 to 50 in good health. CDR3 sequence reads: CASSLGASTVIEQFF. Written as DNA, the CDR3 is TGTGCCAGCAGCTTAGGAGCCTCCACCGTCATTGAGCAGTTCTTC.